The source of this TCR beta chain is a study of STAT3 mutations in large granular lymphocyte leukemia. Whole-study context: Among longitudinally sequenced T-LGLL patients, roughly half had canonical activating STAT3 mutations detected. Findings and limits, study-wide: In several patients, dominant TCR clone burden exceeded STAT3 mutant burden, suggesting STAT3 mutation arose secondarily. In T-cell large granular lymphocyte leukemia, about half of patients showed multiple immunodominant subclonotypes. TCR clonotype switching after therapy occurred in about 35% of the 18 patients.

A word on this clone: Its antigen is undetermined.

The method was immunoSEQ multiplex PCR; TCRdb's version includes in-frame clones alone and lacks a portion of them. Here the sample spans 20,000 to 30,000 clones, about 94% being singletons. This clonotype was sampled from a man in his forties with T-cell large granular lymphocyte leukemia. Some clones in this sample may be carry-over from other donors' samples. The specimen sequenced was peripheral blood mononuclear cells.

Here the CDR3 DNA reads TGTGCCAGCATTGCAGGGCGTAACACTGAAGCTTTCTTT. Amino acids: CASIAGRNTEAFF. V usage is TRBV7-9 and J usage is TRBJ1-1, with D possibly matching TRBD1 (5 bases). This CDR3 is 13 amino acids long. The germline V gene has CDR1 SEHNR and CDR2 FQNEAQ (reference sequence). V lost 7 bases to trimming and J lost 2 bases, with 11 bases between them.